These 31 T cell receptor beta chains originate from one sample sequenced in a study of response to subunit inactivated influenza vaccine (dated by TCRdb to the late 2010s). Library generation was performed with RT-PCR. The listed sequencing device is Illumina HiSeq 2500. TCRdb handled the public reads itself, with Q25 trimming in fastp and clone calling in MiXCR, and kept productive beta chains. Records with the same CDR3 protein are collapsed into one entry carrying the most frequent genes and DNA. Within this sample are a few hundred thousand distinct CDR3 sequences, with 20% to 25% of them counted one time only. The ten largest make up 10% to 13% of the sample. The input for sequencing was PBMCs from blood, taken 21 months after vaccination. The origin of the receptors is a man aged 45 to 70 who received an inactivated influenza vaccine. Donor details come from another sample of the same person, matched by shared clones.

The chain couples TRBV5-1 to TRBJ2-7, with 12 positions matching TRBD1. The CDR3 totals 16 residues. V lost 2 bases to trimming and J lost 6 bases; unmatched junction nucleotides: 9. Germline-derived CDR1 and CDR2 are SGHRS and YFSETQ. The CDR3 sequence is CASSFHPGQGAFEQYF. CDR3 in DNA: TGCGCCAGCAGCTTCCATCCGGGACAGGGGGCGTTCGAGCAGTACTTC.

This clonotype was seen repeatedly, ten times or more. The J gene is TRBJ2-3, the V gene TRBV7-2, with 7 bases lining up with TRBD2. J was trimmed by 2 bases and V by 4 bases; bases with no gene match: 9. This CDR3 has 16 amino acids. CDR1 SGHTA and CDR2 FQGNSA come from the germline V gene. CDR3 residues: CASSSLPGLHTDTQYF. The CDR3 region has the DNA TGTGCCAGCAGCTCACTACCGGGACTACACACAGATACGCAGTATTTT.

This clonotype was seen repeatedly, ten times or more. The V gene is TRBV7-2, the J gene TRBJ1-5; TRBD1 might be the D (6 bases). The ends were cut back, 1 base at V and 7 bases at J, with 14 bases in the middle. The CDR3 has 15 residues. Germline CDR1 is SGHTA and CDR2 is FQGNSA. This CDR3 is CASSLVEGEGQPQHF. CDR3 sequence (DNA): TGTGCCAGCAGCTTAGTGGAGGGGGAAGGCCAGCCCCAGCATTTT.

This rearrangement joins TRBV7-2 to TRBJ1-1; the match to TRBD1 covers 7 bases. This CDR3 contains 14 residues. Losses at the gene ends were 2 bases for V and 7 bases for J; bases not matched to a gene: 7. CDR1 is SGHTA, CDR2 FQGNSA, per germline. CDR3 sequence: CASSLSTGWNEAFF. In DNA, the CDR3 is TGTGCCAGCAGCTTATCGACAGGGTGGAATGAAGCTTTCTTT.

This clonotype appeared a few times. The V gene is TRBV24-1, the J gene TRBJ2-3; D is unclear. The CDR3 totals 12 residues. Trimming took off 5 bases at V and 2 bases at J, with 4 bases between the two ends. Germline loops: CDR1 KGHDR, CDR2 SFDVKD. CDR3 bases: TGTGCCACCAGTGGACTCACAGATACGCAGTATTTT. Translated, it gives CATSGLTDTQYF.

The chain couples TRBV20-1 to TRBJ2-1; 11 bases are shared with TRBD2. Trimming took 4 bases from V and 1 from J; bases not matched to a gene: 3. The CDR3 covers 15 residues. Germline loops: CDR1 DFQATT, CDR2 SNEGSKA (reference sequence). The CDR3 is CSATRLAGSYNEQFF. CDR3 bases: TGCAGTGCTACCAGACTAGCGGGATCCTACAATGAGCAGTTCTTC.

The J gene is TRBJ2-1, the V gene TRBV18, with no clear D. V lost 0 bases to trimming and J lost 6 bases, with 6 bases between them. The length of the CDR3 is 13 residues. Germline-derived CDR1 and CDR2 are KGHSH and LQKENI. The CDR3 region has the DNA TGTGCCAGCTCACCACCGGGGTCCAATGAGCAGTTCTTC. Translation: CASSPPGSNEQFF.

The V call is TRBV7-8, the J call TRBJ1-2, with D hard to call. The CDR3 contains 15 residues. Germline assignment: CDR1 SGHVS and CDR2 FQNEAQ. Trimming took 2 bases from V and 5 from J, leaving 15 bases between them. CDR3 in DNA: TGTGCCAGCAGCTTACGGACCAGGAATGGTTATGGCTACACCTTC. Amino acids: CASSLRTRNGYGYTF.

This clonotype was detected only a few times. The CDR3 sequence is CASIELTSPEAFF. The CDR3 DNA follows: TGTGCCAGCATCGAATTGACGAGCCCTGAAGCTTTCTTT. The chain employs TRBV7-9 and TRBJ1-1, with D hard to call. The germline gives CDR1 SEHNR, CDR2 FQNEAQ (reference sequence). This CDR3 region has 13 residues. The V end was cut by 7 bases, the J end by 6 bases, with 15 bases between.

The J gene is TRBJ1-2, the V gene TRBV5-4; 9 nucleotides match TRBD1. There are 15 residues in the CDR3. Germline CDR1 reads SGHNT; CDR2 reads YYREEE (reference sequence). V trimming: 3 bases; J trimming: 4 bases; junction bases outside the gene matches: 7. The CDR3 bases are TGTGCCAGCAGCTCCGCGGACAGGGGATTCTATGGCTACACCTTC. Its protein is CASSSADRGFYGYTF.

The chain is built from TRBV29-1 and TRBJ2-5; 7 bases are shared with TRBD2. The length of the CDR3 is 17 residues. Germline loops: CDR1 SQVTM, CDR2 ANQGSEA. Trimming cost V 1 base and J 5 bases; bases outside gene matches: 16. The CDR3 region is CSVEASFEGGGVETQYF. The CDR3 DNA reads TGCAGCGTTGAAGCCTCTTTTGAAGGCGGGGGAGTGGAGACCCAGTACTTC.

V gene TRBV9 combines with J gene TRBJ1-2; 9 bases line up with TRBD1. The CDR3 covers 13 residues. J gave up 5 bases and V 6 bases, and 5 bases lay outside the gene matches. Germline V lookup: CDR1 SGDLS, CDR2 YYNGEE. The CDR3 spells CASTTGTGYGYTF. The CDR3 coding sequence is TGTGCCAGCACAACCGGGACAGGGTATGGCTACACCTTC.

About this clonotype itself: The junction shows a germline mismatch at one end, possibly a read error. In DNA, the CDR3 is TGTGCCAGCAGCGTCCTGACAGGGGCAGATGGCTACGCCTTC. Translation gives CASSVLTGADGYAF. The chain carries TRBV9 and TRBJ1-2, with 8 bases that match TRBD1. The CDR3 totals 14 residues. The V gene's germline CDR1 is SGDLS and CDR2 YYNGEE.

Written as DNA, the CDR3 is TGTGCCAGCAGCCAAGATGGCAGCAATGGCTACACCTTC. It codes for CASSQDGSNGYTF. V is TRBV4-2 and J is TRBJ1-2; D uncertain. The CDR3 spans 13 residues. The ends were cut back, 0 bases at V and 6 bases at J, with 8 bases in the middle. Germline CDR1 is LGHNA and CDR2 is YNFKEQ.

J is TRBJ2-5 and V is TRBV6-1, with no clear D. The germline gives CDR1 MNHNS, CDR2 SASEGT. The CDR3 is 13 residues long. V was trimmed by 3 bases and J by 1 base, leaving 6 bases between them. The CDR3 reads CASSDSVQETQYF. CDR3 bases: TGTGCCAGCAGTGACAGTGTCCAAGAGACCCAGTACTTC.

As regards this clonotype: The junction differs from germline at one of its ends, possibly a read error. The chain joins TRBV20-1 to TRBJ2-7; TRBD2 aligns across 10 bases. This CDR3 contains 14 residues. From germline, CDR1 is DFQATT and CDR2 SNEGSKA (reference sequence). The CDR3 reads CSASYGLAAYQQYF. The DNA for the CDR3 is TGCAGTGCTAGCTATGGACTAGCGGCCTACCAGCAGTACTTC.

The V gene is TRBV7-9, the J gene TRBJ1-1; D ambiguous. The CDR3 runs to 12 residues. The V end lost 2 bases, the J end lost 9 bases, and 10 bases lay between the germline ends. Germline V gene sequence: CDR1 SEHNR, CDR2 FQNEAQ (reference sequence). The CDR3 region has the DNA TGTGCCAGCAGCTTATCCGCACCAAAAGCTTTCTTT. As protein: CASSLSAPKAFF.

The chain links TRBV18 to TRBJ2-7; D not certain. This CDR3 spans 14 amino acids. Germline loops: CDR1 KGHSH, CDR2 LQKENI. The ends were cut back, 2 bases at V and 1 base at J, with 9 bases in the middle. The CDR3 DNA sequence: TGTGCCAGCTCACCAACAACTGGGTCCTACGAGCAGTACTTC. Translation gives CASSPTTGSYEQYF.

Written as DNA, the CDR3 is TGCAGTGCTAGTGTCCACGGACAGGGAAGTTACAATGAGCAGTTCTTC. Translating it yields CSASVHGQGSYNEQFF. The chain links TRBV20-1 to TRBJ2-1; 8 bases fit TRBD1. Trimming took 3 bases from V and 4 from J; bases not matched to a gene: 11. The length of the CDR3 is 16 residues. From germline, CDR1 is DFQATT and CDR2 SNEGSKA (reference sequence).

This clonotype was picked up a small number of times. Here the CDR3 reads CASSFRLAGGASTDTQYF. In DNA, the CDR3 is TGTGCCAGCAGCTTTCGTCTAGCGGGGGGTGCTAGCACAGATACGCAGTATTTT. V is TRBV11-2 and J is TRBJ2-3; 11 bases match TRBD2. Germline CDR1 SGHAT, CDR2 FQNNGV. V was clipped by 3 bases and J by 0 bases; unmatched bases: 8. The CDR3 has 18 amino acids.

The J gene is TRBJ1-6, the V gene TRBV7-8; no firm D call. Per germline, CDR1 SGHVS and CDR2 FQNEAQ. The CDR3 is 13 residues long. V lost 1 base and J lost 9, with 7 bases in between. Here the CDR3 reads CASSLVASSPLHF. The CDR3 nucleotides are TGTGCCAGCAGCTTAGTGGCGAGTTCACCCCTCCACTTT.

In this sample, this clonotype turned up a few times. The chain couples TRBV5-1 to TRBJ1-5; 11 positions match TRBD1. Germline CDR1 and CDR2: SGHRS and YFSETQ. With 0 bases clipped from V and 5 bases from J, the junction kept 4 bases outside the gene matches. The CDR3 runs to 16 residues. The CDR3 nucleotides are TGCGCCAGCAGCTTGGATGGGACAGGGGGATATCAGCCCCAGCATTTT. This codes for CASSLDGTGGYQPQHF.

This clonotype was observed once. CDR3 DNA: TGTGCCAGCAGTTACATGCGGGGGGGCGTCGCAGATACGCAGTATTTT. This gives the protein CASSYMRGGVADTQYF. The gene calls are TRBV6-2 or TRBV6-3 and TRBJ2-3, with 9 bases identical to TRBD2. The length of the CDR3 is 16 residues. Germline V lookup: CDR1 MNHEY, CDR2 SVGEGT. The trim removed 2 bases at V and 4 bases at J, leaving 7 bases unmatched.

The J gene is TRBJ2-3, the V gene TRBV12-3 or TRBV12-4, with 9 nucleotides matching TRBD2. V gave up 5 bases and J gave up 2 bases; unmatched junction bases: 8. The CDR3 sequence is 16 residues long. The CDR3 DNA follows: TGTGCCAGCAGTGCTCCTCTAGCGGGGAACACAGATACGCAGTATTTT. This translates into CASSAPLAGNTDTQYF.

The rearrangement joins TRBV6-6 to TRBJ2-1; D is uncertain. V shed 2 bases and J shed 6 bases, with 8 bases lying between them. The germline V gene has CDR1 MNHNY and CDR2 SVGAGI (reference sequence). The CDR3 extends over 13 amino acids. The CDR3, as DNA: TGTGCCAGCAGTTACGGTTGGGGCAATGAGCAGTTCTTC. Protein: CASSYGWGNEQFF.

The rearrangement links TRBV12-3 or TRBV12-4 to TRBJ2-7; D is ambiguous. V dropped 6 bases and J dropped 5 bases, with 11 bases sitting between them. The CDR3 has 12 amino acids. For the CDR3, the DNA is TGTGCCAGCAGCCCCCTGGCCCACGAGCAGTACTTC. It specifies CASSPLAHEQYF.

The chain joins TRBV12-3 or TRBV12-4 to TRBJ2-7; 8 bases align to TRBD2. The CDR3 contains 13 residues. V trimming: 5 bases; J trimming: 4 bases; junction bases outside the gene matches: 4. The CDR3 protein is CASSPGLGYEQYF. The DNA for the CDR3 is TGTGCCAGCAGTCCGGGACTAGGATACGAGCAGTACTTC.

The CDR3 is CATSERPGLAGGWGYNEQFF. CDR3 in DNA: TGTGCCACCAGTGAACGTCCGGGACTAGCGGGAGGATGGGGCTACAATGAGCAGTTCTTC. This chain joins TRBV24-1 and TRBJ2-1; TRBD2 agrees at 15 bases. Trimming took 4 bases from V and 3 from J; bases not matched to a gene: 12. The CDR3 contains 20 residues. Germline CDR1 reads KGHDR; CDR2 reads SFDVKD.

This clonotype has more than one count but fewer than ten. The chain's CDR3 is CASSQQGAPYNEQFF. The CDR3 DNA reads TGTGCCAGCAGCCAACAGGGGGCACCCTACAATGAGCAGTTCTTC. The chain joins TRBV5-4 to TRBJ2-1; 9 nucleotides align to TRBD1. The CDR3 covers 15 residues. The V segment lost 4 bases and the J segment 2 bases; nucleotides outside the gene matches: 4. Germline V gives CDR1 SGHNT, CDR2 YYREEE (reference sequence).

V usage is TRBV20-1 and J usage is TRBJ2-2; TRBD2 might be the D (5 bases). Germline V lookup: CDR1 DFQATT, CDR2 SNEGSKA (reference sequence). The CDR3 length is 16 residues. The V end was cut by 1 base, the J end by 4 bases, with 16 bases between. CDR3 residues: CSARVNSGIVTGELFF. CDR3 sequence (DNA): TGCAGTGCTAGAGTTAACTCGGGAATCGTCACCGGGGAGCTGTTTTTT.

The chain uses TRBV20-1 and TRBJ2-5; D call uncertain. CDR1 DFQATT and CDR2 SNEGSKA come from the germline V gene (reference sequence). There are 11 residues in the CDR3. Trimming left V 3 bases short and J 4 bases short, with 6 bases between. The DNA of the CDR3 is TGCAGTGCTAGCCGACCAGAGACCCAGTACTTC. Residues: CSASRPETQYF.